This T cell receptor beta chain was obtained from a study of blood T cell repertoires in COVID-19. Study overall: From the United States, Italy and Spain came samples of acute and convalescent COVID-19. T cells, B-cell-depleted T cells, or PBMCs provided the cDNA or gDNA that served as material.

Original processing methods: The authors estimated nucleated cell counts from reference gene primer amplification. The data were produced by immunoSEQ multiplex PCR, yet TCRdb's version contains in-frame clones alone and is incomplete. V, J and clone size are taken as reported in that table, and D and trimming were inferred from the DNA itself. Of 98,000 or so clones listed, 86% are singletons. Germline V gene data show CDR1 as SGHRS and CDR2 as YFSETQ. After removal of 3 bases from V and 9 bases from J, the junction contained 7 bases not matched to a gene. The CDR3 length is 14 residues. Sequencing input: peripheral blood. The clonotype originates from a woman in her sixties in a cohort sampled during active or convalescent COVID-19. This chain joins TRBV5-1 and TRBJ2-1, with TRBD1 matching 9 bases. DNA for the CDR3: TGCGCCAGCAGCTGGGACAGGGCCAGGGGTGAGCAGTTCTTC. Translation: CASSWDRARGEQFF.